This TCR beta chain was retrieved from a study of T cell repertoires in cytomegalovirus infection. The wider study: Public TCR beta signatures provided an indication of both CMV infection and a matching HLA type. Findings and caveats of the study: HLA-C-restricted CMV-specific TCR beta clonotypes were dominant in the ex vivo response. Adding up the frequency of public TCR beta families identified people who carried CMV plus the relevant HLA.

TCRdb re-called the reads through MiXCR, storing one row per CDR3 protein. The table lists just over 300,000 distinct CDR3 sequences, around a sixth of them singletons. In germline, CDR1 is SGHKS, CDR2 YYEKEE (reference sequence). The ends were cut back, 4 bases at V and 3 bases at J, with 11 bases in the middle. This CDR3 is built from 13 residues. In its sample, this clonotype was seen many times. As yet, its antigen is unknown. The sequence derives from a human donor in good health (CMV status not recorded). Some clones in this sample may be carry-over from other donors' samples. The chain uses TRBV5-5 and TRBJ2-7; D is tentatively TRBD1 or TRBD2 (5 bases each). The sequenced sample was PBMCs. The CDR3 is CASSTGRVYEQYF. The CDR3 DNA is TGTGCCAGCAGCACGGGACGCGTCTACGAGCAGTACTTC.